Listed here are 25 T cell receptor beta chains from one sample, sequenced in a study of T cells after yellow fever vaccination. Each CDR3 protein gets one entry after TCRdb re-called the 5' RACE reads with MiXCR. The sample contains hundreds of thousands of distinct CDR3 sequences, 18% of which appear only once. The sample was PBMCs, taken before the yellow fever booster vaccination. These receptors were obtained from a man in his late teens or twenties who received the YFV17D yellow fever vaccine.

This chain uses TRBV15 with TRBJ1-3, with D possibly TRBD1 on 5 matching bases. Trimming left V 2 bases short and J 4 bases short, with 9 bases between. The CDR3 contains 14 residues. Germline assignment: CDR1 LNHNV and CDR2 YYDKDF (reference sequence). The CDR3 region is CATSRKGSGNTIYF. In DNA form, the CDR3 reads TGTGCCACCAGCAGAAAGGGGTCGGGAAACACCATATATTTT.

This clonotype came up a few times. CDR3 residues: CASSPGRPGLRQETQYF. DNA of the CDR3: TGTGCCAGCAGTCCCGGCCGCCCGGGACTTAGGCAAGAGACCCAGTACTTC. The chain carries TRBV12-3 or TRBV12-4 and TRBJ2-5, with TRBD2 as a possible D gene (6 bases). This CDR3 spans 17 amino acids. V was trimmed by 5 bases and J by 2 bases, leaving 21 bases between them.

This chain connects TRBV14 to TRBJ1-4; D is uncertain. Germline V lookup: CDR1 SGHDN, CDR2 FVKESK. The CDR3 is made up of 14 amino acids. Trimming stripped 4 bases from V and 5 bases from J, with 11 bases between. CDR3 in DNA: TGTGCCAGCAGCCCGACCTGGGGAAATGAAAAACTGTTTTTT. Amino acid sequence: CASSPTWGNEKLFF.

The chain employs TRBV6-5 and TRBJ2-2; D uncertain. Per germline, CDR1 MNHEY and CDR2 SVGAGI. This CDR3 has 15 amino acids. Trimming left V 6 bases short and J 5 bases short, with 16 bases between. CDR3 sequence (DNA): TGTGCCAGCAGGTCGGGTCCTGGGCGTACCGGGGAGCTGTTTTTT. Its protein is CASRSGPGRTGELFF.

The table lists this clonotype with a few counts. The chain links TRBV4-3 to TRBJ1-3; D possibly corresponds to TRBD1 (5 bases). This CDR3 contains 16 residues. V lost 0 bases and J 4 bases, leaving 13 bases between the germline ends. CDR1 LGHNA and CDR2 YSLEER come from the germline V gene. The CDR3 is CASSQDPRGIGNTIYF. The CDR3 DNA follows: TGCGCCAGCAGCCAAGATCCAAGGGGAATCGGAAACACCATATATTTT.

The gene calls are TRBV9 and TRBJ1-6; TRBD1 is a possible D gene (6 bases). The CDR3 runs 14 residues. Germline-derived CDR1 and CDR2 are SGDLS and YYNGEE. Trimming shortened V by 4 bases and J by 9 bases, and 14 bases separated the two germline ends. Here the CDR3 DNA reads TGTGCCAGCAGCCCACAGGGAATCTCTTCACCCCTCCACTTT. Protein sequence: CASSPQGISSPLHF.

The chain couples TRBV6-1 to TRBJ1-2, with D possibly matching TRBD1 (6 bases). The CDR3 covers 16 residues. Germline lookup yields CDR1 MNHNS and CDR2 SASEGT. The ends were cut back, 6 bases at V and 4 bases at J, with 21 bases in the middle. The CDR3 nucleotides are TGTGCCAGCAGGGGAACTACAGGGACGTGGGTCTATGGCTACACCTTC. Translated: CASRGTTGTWVYGYTF.

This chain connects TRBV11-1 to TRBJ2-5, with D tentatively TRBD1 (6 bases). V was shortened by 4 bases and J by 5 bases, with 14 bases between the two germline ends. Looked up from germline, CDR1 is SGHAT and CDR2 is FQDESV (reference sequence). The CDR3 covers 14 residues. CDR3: CASSSIRGGETQYF. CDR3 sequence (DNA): TGTGCCAGCAGCTCAATCAGGGGCGGGGAGACCCAGTACTTC.

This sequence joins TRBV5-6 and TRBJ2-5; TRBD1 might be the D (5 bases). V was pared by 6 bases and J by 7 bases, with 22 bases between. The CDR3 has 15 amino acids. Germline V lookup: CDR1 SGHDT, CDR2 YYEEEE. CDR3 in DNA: TGTGCCAGCATCCCTGCAGGGCTGTATGGTGGGACCCAGTACTTC. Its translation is CASIPAGLYGGTQYF.

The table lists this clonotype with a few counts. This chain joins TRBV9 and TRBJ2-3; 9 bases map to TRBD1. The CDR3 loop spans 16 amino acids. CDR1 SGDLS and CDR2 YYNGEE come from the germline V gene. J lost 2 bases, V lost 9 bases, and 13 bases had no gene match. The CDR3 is CAIVKIQGATTDTQYF. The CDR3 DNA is TGTGCCATCGTGAAAATACAGGGGGCCACCACAGATACGCAGTATTTT.

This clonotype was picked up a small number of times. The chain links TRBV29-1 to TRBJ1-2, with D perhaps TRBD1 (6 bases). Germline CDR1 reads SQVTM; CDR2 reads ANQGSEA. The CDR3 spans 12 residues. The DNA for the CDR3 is TGCATCATCGGGGGCGCCGGATATGGCTACACCTTC. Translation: CIIGGAGYGYTF.

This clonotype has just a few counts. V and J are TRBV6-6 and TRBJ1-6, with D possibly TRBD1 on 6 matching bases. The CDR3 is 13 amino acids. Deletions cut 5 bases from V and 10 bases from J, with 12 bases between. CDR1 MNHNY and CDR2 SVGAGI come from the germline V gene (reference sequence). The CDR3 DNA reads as TGTGCCAGCAGTCCAACAGGGTTATCACCCCTCCACTTT. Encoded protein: CASSPTGLSPLHF.

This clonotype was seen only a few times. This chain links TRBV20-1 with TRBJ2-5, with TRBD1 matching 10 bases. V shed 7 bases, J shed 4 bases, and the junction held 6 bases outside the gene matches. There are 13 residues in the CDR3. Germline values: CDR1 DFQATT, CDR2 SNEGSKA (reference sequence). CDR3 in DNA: TGCAGTGTACCGGGACAGGGGACAGAGACCCAGTACTTC. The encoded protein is CSVPGQGTETQYF.

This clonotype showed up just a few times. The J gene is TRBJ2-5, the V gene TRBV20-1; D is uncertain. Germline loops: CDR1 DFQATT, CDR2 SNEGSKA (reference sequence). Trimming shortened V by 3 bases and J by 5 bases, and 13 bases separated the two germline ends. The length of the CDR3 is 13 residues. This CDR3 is CSASNPLGETQYF. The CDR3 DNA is TGCAGTGCTAGTAACCCGTTGGGGGAGACCCAGTACTTC.

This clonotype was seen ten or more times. CDR3 loop: CASSSGRGDTQYF. The CDR3 nucleotides are TGTGCCAGCAGCTCCGGGAGGGGAGATACGCAGTATTTT. V gene TRBV7-6 combines with J gene TRBJ2-3; 8 bases align to TRBD2. The CDR3 covers 13 residues. Germline V CDR1 and CDR2: SGHVS, FNYEAQ. V lost 4 bases and J lost 5; bases outside the gene matches: 2.

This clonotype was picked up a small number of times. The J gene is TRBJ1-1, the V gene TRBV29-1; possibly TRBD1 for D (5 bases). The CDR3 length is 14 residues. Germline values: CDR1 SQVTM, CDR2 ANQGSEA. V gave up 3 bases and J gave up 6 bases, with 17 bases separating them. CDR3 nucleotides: TGCAGCGTTGAGCGCGGGGTCTTGGGGCCTGAAGCTTTCTTT. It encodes CSVERGVLGPEAFF.

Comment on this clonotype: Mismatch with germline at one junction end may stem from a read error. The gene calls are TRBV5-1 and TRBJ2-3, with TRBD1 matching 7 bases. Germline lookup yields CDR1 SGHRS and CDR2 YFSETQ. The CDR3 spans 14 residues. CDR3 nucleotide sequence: TGTGCCAGCAGCCCCGGGACAGCCACAGATACGCAGTATTTT. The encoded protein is CASSPGTATDTQYF.

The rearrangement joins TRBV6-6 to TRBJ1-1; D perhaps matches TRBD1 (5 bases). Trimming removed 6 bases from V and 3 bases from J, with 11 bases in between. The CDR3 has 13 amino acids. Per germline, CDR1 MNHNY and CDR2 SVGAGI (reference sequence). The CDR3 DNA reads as TGTGCCAGCAGAGAGACAGAATACACTGAAGCTTTCTTT. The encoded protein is CASRETEYTEAFF.

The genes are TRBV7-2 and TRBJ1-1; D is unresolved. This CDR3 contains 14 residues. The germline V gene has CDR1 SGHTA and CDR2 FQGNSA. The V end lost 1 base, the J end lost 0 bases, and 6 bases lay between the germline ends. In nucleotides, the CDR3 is TGTGCCAGCAGCTTAGACATCATGAACACTGAAGCTTTCTTT. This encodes CASSLDIMNTEAFF. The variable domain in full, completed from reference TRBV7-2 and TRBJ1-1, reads GAGVSQSPSNKVTEKGKDVELRCDPISGHTALYWYRQSLGQGLEFLIYFQGNSAPDKSGLPSDRFSAERTGGSVSTLTIQRTQQEDSAVYLCASSLDIMNTEAFFGQGTRLTVV.

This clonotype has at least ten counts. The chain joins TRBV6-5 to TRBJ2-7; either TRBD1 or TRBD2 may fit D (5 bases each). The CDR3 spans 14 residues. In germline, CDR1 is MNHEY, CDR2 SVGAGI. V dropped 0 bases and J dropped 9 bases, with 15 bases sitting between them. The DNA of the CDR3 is TGTGCCAGCAGTTACTCTACAGGAGGATTAGTGCAGTACTTC. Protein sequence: CASSYSTGGLVQYF.

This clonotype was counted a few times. CDR3 nucleotide sequence: TGTGCCAGCAGCGCGTTTCTTGACAGACGTTCTAGCTACGAGCAGTACTTC. It specifies CASSAFLDRRSSYEQYF. The chain recombines TRBV11-2 with TRBJ2-7; weak D call: TRBD1 (5 bases). The CDR3 runs 17 residues. The V end was cut by 5 bases, the J end by 3 bases, with 23 bases between. The germline gives CDR1 SGHAT, CDR2 FQNNGV.

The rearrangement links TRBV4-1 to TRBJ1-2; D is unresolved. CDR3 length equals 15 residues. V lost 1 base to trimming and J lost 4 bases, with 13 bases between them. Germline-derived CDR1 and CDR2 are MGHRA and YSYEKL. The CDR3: CASSQGVGGGYGYTF. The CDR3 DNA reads TGCGCCAGCAGCCAAGGGGTGGGCGGAGGCTATGGCTACACCTTC.

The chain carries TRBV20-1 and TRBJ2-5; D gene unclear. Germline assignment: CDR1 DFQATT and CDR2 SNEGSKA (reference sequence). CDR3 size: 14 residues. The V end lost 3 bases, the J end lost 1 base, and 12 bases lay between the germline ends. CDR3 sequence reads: CSASAGVVQETQYF. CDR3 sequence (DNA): TGCAGTGCTAGTGCCGGTGTGGTCCAAGAGACCCAGTACTTC.

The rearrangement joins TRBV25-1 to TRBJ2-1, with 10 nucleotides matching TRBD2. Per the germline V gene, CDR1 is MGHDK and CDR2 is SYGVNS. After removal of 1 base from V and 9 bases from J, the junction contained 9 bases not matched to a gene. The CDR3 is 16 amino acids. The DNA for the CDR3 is TGTGCCAGCAGTGAATTCCCTAGCGGGGGTCTAGGTGAGCAGTTCTTC. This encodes CASSEFPSGGLGEQFF.

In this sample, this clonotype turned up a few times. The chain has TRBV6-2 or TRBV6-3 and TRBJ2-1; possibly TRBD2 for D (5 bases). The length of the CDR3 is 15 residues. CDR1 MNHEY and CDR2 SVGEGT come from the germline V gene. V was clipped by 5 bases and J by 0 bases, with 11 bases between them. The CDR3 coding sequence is TGTGCCAGCAGTCGGACTCCCATCTCCTACAATGAGCAGTTCTTC. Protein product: CASSRTPISYNEQFF.